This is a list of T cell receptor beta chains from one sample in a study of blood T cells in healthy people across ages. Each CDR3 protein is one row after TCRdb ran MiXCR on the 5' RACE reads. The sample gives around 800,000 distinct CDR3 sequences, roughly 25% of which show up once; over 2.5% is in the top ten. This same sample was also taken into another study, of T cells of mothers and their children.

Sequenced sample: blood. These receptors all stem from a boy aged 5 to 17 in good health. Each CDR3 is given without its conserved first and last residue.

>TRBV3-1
ASSQREGKNIQY
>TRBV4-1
ASSLRGAPADTQY
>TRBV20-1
SACPGGDTQY
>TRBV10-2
ASSAGIQETQY
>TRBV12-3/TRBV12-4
ASSPSAASYEQY
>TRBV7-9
ASSHTGVPYEQY
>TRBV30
AWRGGVYGYT
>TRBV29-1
SVRGGFQGQETQY
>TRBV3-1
ASSQEGDRRTDTQY
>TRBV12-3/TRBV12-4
ASSLGRGGDTEAF
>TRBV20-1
SAPGRETYEQY
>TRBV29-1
NVEGDKGYNEQF
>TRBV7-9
ASSLTPPNEQF
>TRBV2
ASTPRTGRTVSGELF
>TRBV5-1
ASSLEGSVTDTQY
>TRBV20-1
SARGIAKNIQY
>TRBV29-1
SVEETGEEWTLSYEQY
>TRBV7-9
ASSRIGGRGETQY
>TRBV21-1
ASSRGCSPLH
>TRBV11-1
ASSLLRGDNNEQF
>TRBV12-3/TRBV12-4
ASSLNGGAQY
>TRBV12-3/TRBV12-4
ASTHRGVGYT
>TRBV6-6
ASSYDVGDQPQH
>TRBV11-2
ASSVYDSPEF
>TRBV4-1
ASSRHGTAKDYEQY
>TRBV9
ASSVGPGGGYEQY
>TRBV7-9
ASSLPGTGKRSPLH
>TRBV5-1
ASSLQSSNTEAF
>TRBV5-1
ASSLEENPYNEQF
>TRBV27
ASSATGRVYEQY
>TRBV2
ASSPGTEIYEQY
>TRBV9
ASSPRRSGGPNNEQF
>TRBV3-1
ASSQEAETQY